This T cell receptor beta chain was obtained from a study of OX40 agonist ivuxolimab in advanced cancers. The germline V and J ends were trimmed by 3 bases and 10 bases, with 11 bases remaining between them. The CDR3 is made up of 12 amino acids. CDR1 is SGDLS, CDR2 YYNGEE, per germline. Study conclusions and caveats: A proportion of nonresponders additionally exhibited low normalized T-cell clonal expansion. Partly responding patients at 0.1-3.0 mg/kg showed some of the smallest clonal expansion. CD4+ and CD8+ T cells in blood underwent clonal expansion by week 6 at 0.1 to 3.0 mg/kg.

Notes on this clone: What it recognizes is unknown.

Data came from immunoSEQ multiplex PCR; TCRdb stores just in-frame clones and leaves some out. The sample has 47,000 or so clones; roughly 90% are singletons. The clonotype was recovered from an adult with an advanced solid tumor such as melanoma, head and neck, liver or kidney cancer. The chain employs TRBV9 and TRBJ2-1, with D unresolved. The material sequenced was CD4+ or CD8+ T cells sorted from blood, taken in a trial of the OX40 agonist ivuxolimab. CDR3 residues: CASSGTETEQFF. CDR3 DNA sequence: TGTGCCAGCAGCGGAACAGAAACAGAGCAGTTCTTC.